This TCR beta chain emerged from a study of Ad26.COV2.S vaccination and SARS-CoV-2 variants. Study as a whole: Intramuscular Ad26.COV2.S doses were given once or twice, 56 days apart.

Treatment given: about 20 received Ad26.COV2.S at low or high dose, single or two shots; several received placebo; per-sample allocation not given. Sampling happened 63 days after the first vaccine or placebo injection. The method was immunoSEQ multiplex PCR; TCRdb's version includes in-frame clones alone and lacks a portion of them. This sample has 380,000 or so clones, with 83% found just once. This clonotype originated in a person aged 18 to 59 who received the Ad26.COV2.S COVID-19 vaccine or a placebo. The sequenced sample was peripheral blood, obtained in a trial of Ad26.COV2.S vaccine versus placebo.

The CDR3 DNA is TGTGCCAGCAGCTTAGAGGGCGAGAACTACAATGAGCAGTTCTTC. Its protein product is CASSLEGENYNEQFF. J is TRBJ2-1 and V is TRBV7-7; D not certain. Germline V gene lookup returns CDR1 SSHAT and CDR2 FNYEAQ (reference sequence). Trimming stripped 1 base from V and 3 bases from J, with 10 bases between. The CDR3 has 15 amino acids.